One sample yielded the 22 T cell receptor beta chains listed below, sequenced in a study of regulatory T cells in long-lasting Graves disease. Researchers made TCR beta libraries by using iRepertoire HTBI primers and running Arm-PCR on CDR3 regions. TCRdb reprocessed the multiplex PCR reads via MiXCR and lists one record per CDR3 protein. The table has 550,000 to 650,000 distinct CDR3 sequences, 15% to 20% seen once. The time point: newly diagnosed GD, antithyroid drugs for less than 3 months. From RNA extracted from PBMCs, the TCR library was made. These data also formed part of another study, on T cells in Graves' hyperthyroidism and ophthalmopathy.

The sample here was peripheral blood mononuclear cells (PBMCs), taken at new diagnosis, from a patient treated with antithyroid drugs. These receptors were obtained from a man younger than 35 with Graves disease.

This clonotype came up many times. The rearrangement links TRBV7-9 to TRBJ2-7; 8 bases are shared with TRBD1. Germline CDR1 SEHNR, CDR2 FQNEAQ (reference sequence). The CDR3 covers 15 residues. The trim removed 4 bases at V and 2 bases at J, leaving 7 bases unmatched. The CDR3 DNA is TGTGCCAGCAGCTCTTCTGACAGGGGTGCCTACGAGCAGTACTTC. It encodes CASSSSDRGAYEQYF.

This rearrangement joins TRBV19 to TRBJ2-4, with D tentatively TRBD1 or TRBD2 (5 bases each). The CDR3 is 16 amino acids. The V gene lost 2 bases and the J gene lost 7 bases, with 18 bases spanning the gap. Germline CDR1 LNHDA, CDR2 SQIVND (reference sequence). The CDR3 loop is CASSISRDRNRNIQYF. CDR3 nucleotides: TGTGCCAGTAGTATAAGCCGGGACCGCAATCGGAACATTCAGTACTTC.

There are many counts of this clonotype. The rearrangement links TRBV20-1 to TRBJ2-7; 7 positions agree with TRBD2. V lost 3 bases and J lost 2; bases outside the gene matches: 7. The germline V gene encodes CDR1 DFQATT and CDR2 SNEGSKA (reference sequence). This CDR3 spans 14 amino acids. The CDR3 nucleotides are TGCAGTGCTAGTAGGAGCGGGGCCACCTACGAGCAGTACTTC. This codes for CSASRSGATYEQYF.

This clonotype was seen at least ten times. This sequence joins TRBV6-5 and TRBJ1-1, with D hard to call. Germline V CDR1 and CDR2: MNHEY, SVGAGI. This CDR3 has 12 residues. V was cut by 0 bases and J by 5 bases, with 4 bases left in between. CDR3 in DNA: TGTGCCAGCAGTTACTCGAGGACTGAAGCTTTCTTT. Protein: CASSYSRTEAFF.

This clonotype was counted many times. The chain uses TRBV3-1 and TRBJ2-1, with TRBD2 matching over 13 bases. CDR3 length equals 16 residues. The trim removed 3 bases at V and 6 bases at J, leaving 5 bases unmatched. The germline gives CDR1 LGHDT, CDR2 YNNKEL (reference sequence). The CDR3 region is CASSQPGLAGVNEQFF. CDR3 sequence (DNA): TGTGCCAGCAGCCAGCCCGGACTAGCGGGAGTCAATGAGCAGTTCTTC.

This clonotype was seen a handful of times. The chain couples TRBV5-4 to TRBJ2-1; TRBD2 agrees at 14 bases. J gave up 7 bases and V 4 bases, and 19 bases lay outside the gene matches. Germline lookup yields CDR1 SGHNT and CDR2 YYREEE (reference sequence). CDR3 size: 20 residues. The CDR3 sequence: CASSHETSGRVFGDANEQFF. CDR3 DNA: TGTGCCAGCAGCCATGAGACTAGCGGGAGGGTTTTCGGGGACGCAAATGAGCAGTTCTTC.

This clonotype showed up just a few times. The chain employs TRBV27 and TRBJ2-7; 9 bases align to TRBD2. The CDR3 runs 15 residues. Germline V gene data show CDR1 as MNHEY and CDR2 as SMNVEV (reference sequence). V shed 4 bases and J 3 bases; nucleotides not matched to a gene: 7. The CDR3, as DNA: TGTGCCAGCAGTTCCCCCGGGACTAGCAACTACGAGCAGTACTTC. Encoded protein: CASSSPGTSNYEQYF.

The table lists this clonotype with many counts. The chain employs TRBV2 and TRBJ2-7; D gene unclear. V dropped 3 bases and J dropped 4 bases, with 13 bases sitting between them. The CDR3 is 14 amino acids. Germline V gene lookup returns CDR1 SNHLY and CDR2 FYNNEI. This CDR3 reads CASSEWTGRYEQYF. CDR3 bases: TGTGCCAGCAGTGAGTGGACGGGCCGTTACGAGCAGTACTTC. Supplemented by reference TRBV2 and TRBJ2-7, the full variable domain reads EPEVTQTPSHQVTQMGQEVILRCVPISNHLYFYWYRQILGQKVEFLVSFYNNEISEKSEIFDDQFSVERPDGSNFTLKIRSTKLEDSAMYFCASSEWTGRYEQYFGPGTRLTVT.

This clonotype came up a few times. V usage is TRBV5-1 and J usage is TRBJ2-3; 9 bases match TRBD2. Unmatched junction bases numbered 5, after V lost 2 bases and J lost 4 bases. The germline gives CDR1 SGHRS, CDR2 YFSETQ. There are 15 residues in the CDR3. The CDR3 coding sequence is TGCGCCAGCAGCTTAAATAGCGGGAGCCCAGATACGCAGTATTTT. It codes for CASSLNSGSPDTQYF.

This rearrangement joins TRBV5-1 to TRBJ2-1; D is unclear. The ends were cut back, 5 bases at V and 5 bases at J, with 17 bases in the middle. The CDR3 sequence is 15 residues long. Germline CDR1 is SGHRS and CDR2 is YFSETQ. CDR3 residues: CASSQSPAPNNEQFF. DNA of the CDR3: TGCGCCAGCAGTCAGTCCCCAGCCCCAAACAATGAGCAGTTCTTC.

This clonotype has a count of ten or more. The chain recombines TRBV27 with TRBJ2-1; weak D call: TRBD2 (6 bases). The V and J ends lost 7 bases and 6 bases respectively, with 16 bases between them. CDR1 and CDR2 from the germline V gene are MNHEY and SMNVEV (reference sequence). The length of the CDR3 is 14 residues. The DNA of the CDR3 is TGTGCCAGCACCGAGTCGACCGGGGGCAATGAGCAGTTCTTC. This sequence encodes CASTESTGGNEQFF.

The table lists this clonotype with a few counts. The rearrangement uses TRBV20-1 and TRBJ2-1; TRBD1 matches at 7 bases. The trim removed 6 bases at V and 0 bases at J, leaving 17 bases unmatched. Germline-derived CDR1 and CDR2 are DFQATT and SNEGSKA (reference sequence). There are 18 residues in the CDR3. For the CDR3, the DNA is TGCAGTGCACCTAGACAGGGAACCTCAAGGAGCTCCTACAATGAGCAGTTCTTC. Translation gives CSAPRQGTSRSSYNEQFF.

Note on this clonotype: A read error is possible here, since a much larger clone lies one base away. The gene calls are TRBV20-1 and TRBJ1-6; D gene uncertain. V was shortened by 1 base and J by 10 bases, with 14 bases between the two germline ends. Germline V lookup: CDR1 DFQATT, CDR2 SNEGSKA (reference sequence). The CDR3 length is 14 residues. Written as DNA, the CDR3 is TGCAGTGCTAGAGTTGAGTGGCTGGGATCACCCCTCCACTTT. Translation: CSARVEWLGSPLHF.

V is TRBV20-1 and J is TRBJ2-3; 11 nucleotides line up with TRBD2. V trimming: 6 bases; J trimming: 9 bases; junction bases outside the gene matches: 14. Per the germline V gene, CDR1 is DFQATT and CDR2 is SNEGSKA (reference sequence). The CDR3 spans 15 residues. The CDR3 bases are TGCAGTGCCAAGCCACTAGCGGGAGTGGCGGTAACGCAGTATTTT. Encoded protein: CSAKPLAGVAVTQYF.

Many counts were recorded for this clonotype. The J gene is TRBJ1-4, the V gene TRBV5-1; D is undetermined. CDR1 is SGHRS, CDR2 YFSETQ, per germline. CDR3 length: 13 residues. Trimming cost V 2 bases and J 8 bases, with 10 bases left between them. DNA for the CDR3: TGCGCCAGCAGCTTCCGGGTAGGGGAAAAACTGTTTTTT. It specifies CASSFRVGEKLFF.

The sample holds many counts of this clonotype. The chain combines TRBV7-2 with TRBJ1-1, with 7 bases fitting TRBD1. Germline CDR1 and CDR2: SGHTA and FQGNSA. This CDR3 contains 13 residues. Losses at the gene ends were 10 bases for V and 1 base for J; bases not matched to a gene: 6. The CDR3 loop reads CATRQGPNTEAFF. CDR3 DNA sequence: TGTGCCACCCGACAGGGCCCGAACACTGAAGCTTTCTTT. Complete variable domain (other parts from reference TRBV7-2 and TRBJ1-1): GAGVSQSPSNKVTEKGKDVELRCDPISGHTALYWYRQSLGQGLEFLIYFQGNSAPDKSGLPSDRFSAERTGGSVSTLTIQRTQQEDSAVYLCATRQGPNTEAFFGQGTRLTVV.

This clonotype was seen ten or more times. This chain joins TRBV28 and TRBJ1-1; D might be TRBD1 (5 bases). In germline, CDR1 is MDHEN, CDR2 SYDVKM. The germline V and J ends were trimmed by 8 bases and 0 bases, with 16 bases remaining between them. This CDR3 contains 15 residues. The CDR3 bases are TGTGCCAGCGCGACGGCAGGGAACATGAACACTGAAGCTTTCTTT. It specifies CASATAGNMNTEAFF.

This clonotype was observed many times. This sequence joins TRBV12-3 or TRBV12-4 and TRBJ1-2; weak D call: TRBD1 (6 bases). V shed 3 bases and J shed 3 bases, with 11 bases lying between them. The CDR3 length is 14 residues. The CDR3 DNA follows: TGTGCCAGCAGTTTGGACAGTGCATACTATGGCTACACCTTC. It yields the protein CASSLDSAYYGYTF.

This clonotype occurred many times. The gene calls are TRBV11-2 and TRBJ1-1; D call uncertain. V was pared by 1 base and J by 6 bases, with 15 bases between. The CDR3 covers 15 residues. Germline V lookup: CDR1 SGHAT, CDR2 FQNNGV. The CDR3 sequence: CASSLVKGKIPEAFF. Written as DNA, the CDR3 is TGTGCCAGCAGCTTAGTAAAGGGAAAGATCCCTGAAGCTTTCTTT.

Many counts were recorded for this clonotype. This sequence joins TRBV6-1 and TRBJ2-7, with D perhaps being TRBD1 or TRBD2 (6 bases each). Germline assignment: CDR1 MNHNS and CDR2 SASEGT. V was shortened by 7 bases and J by 2 bases, with 15 bases between the two germline ends. This CDR3 is 14 amino acids long. The CDR3 DNA reads as TGTGCCAGCACCCCACGGGGGCCGCCCTACGAGCAGTACTTC. It specifies CASTPRGPPYEQYF.

The V and J genes are TRBV6-9 and TRBJ2-7; D gene ambiguous. This CDR3 contains 13 residues. V was pared by 4 bases and J by 12 bases, with 19 bases between. The V gene's germline CDR1 is MNHGY and CDR2 SVAAGI. The CDR3 is CASSSHDISLLYF. The CDR3 DNA sequence: TGTGCCAGCAGTTCCCACGACATTTCCCTTCTGTACTTC.

The sample holds many counts of this clonotype. The rearrangement joins TRBV27 to TRBJ2-7, with D possibly being TRBD2 (6 bases). From germline, CDR1 is MNHEY and CDR2 SMNVEV (reference sequence). Trimming took 2 bases from V and 6 from J, leaving 17 bases between them. This CDR3 region has 15 residues. The CDR3 sequence: CASSLTGSRVSEQYF. DNA of the CDR3: TGTGCCAGCAGTTTAACCGGGAGTAGGGTTTCCGAGCAGTACTTC.